Detailed here is one T cell receptor beta chain. At the DNA level, this CDR3 is encoded by other sequences in the same sample as well. This sample is part of a study of blood T cell repertoires in COVID-19. The data were produced by immunoSEQ multiplex PCR, yet TCRdb's version contains in-frame clones alone and is incomplete. Here the sample spans over 100,000 clones, 88% being singletons. The CDR3 runs to 14 residues. From germline, CDR1 is MNHNY and CDR2 SVGAGI (reference sequence). V shed 0 bases and J shed 1 base, with 6 bases lying between them. The V gene is TRBV6-6, the J gene TRBJ1-1; TRBD1 might be the D (5 bases). The source is a man aged 50-59 years with acute or convalescent COVID-19. Specimen: peripheral blood. The DNA of the CDR3 is TGTGCCAGCAGTTACTCGGGGGGGAACACTGAAGCTTTCTTT. Its translation is CASSYSGGNTEAFF.